This T cell receptor beta chain was documented in a study of blood T cell repertoires in COVID-19. Study information: Sources were T cells, B-cell-depleted T cells, or PBMCs; the material itself was cDNA or gDNA.

This CDR3 comprises 16 residues. Germline assignment: CDR1 MDHEN and CDR2 SYDVKM. The germline V and J ends were trimmed by 3 bases and 3 bases, with 15 bases remaining between them. Sequenced by immunoSEQ multiplex PCR; TCRdb stores in-frame clones only, minus some. Here the sample spans some 250,000 clones, roughly 76% being singletons. This receptor was obtained from a woman of 80 years or more with COVID-19, enrolled during active disease. The source material was peripheral blood. The chain uses TRBV28 and TRBJ2-1; the D gene is possibly TRBD1 (5 bases). CDR3 in DNA: TGTGCCAGCAGTTTTCGCGGCAGGGCAAACTACAATGAGCAGTTCTTC. It yields the protein CASSFRGRANYNEQFF.